The TCR beta chain under discussion was sequenced for a study of T cell repertoires in cytomegalovirus infection. Germline-derived CDR1 and CDR2 are MDHEN and SYDVKM. Trimming shortened V by 5 bases and J by 4 bases, and 11 bases separated the two germline ends. The length of the CDR3 is 13 residues. Points on this clonotype: What it binds is not known.

MiXCR, run by TCRdb on the reads, gives a single entry per CDR3 protein. The sample holds about 140,000 distinct CDR3 sequences; over 30% are singletons and the top ten take roughly 51%. The starting material was CD8+ T cells from cultured PBMCs, obtained from culture after CMV antigen stimulation. This clonotype was sampled from a human donor in good health (CMV status not recorded). Some clones in this sample may be carry-over from other donors' samples. J is TRBJ1-2 and V is TRBV28; the D is unclear. The CDR3 bases are TGTGCCAGCAGTCCCGACGGGTTCTATGGCTACACCTTC. Protein: CASSPDGFYGYTF.